Listed below are T cell receptor beta chains from one sample, sequenced in a study of cytomegalovirus exposure and HLA in healthy donors. Libraries were prepared by immunoSEQ multiplex PCR; TCRdb keeps only in-frame clonotypes and omits some of them. The sample records around 130,000 clones, around 70% being singletons. Sequenced input: PBMCs. The receptors originated from a woman in her sixties in good health and CMV-seropositive. Each CDR3 is given with its conserved first and last residue. D genes are given only for firm matches. Not every row has a clone size; where given, it reads once, few, many or a size class.

j_gene | abundance | v_gene | d_gene | CDR3nt | CDR3aa
TRBJ2-2 | - | TRBV5-1 | TRBD1 | TGCGCCAGCAGCCCATGGACAGGCGCTAACACCGGGGAGCTGTTTTTT | CASSPWTGANTGELFF
TRBJ2-2 | few | TRBV7-8 | TRBD2 | TGTGCCAGCAGCTTAGGGCCGGGGGGGCAGCCCGGGGAGCTGTTTTTT | CASSLGPGGQPGELFF
TRBJ2-7 | few | TRBV4-1 | TRBD2 | TGCGCCAGCAGCCGTGGACTAGCGGGGGAGTACGAGCAGTACTTC | CASSRGLAGEYEQYF
TRBJ2-1 | - | TRBV5-4 | - | TGTGCCAGCAGCTTTAGCGGGACAGTTTACAATGAGCAGTTCTTC | CASSFSGTVYNEQFF
TRBJ1-1 | - | TRBV23-1 | - | TGCGCCAGCGGGTCCCGACAGGTGAACACTGAAGCTTTCTTT | CASGSRQVNTEAFF
TRBJ1-1 | few | TRBV6-5 | - | TGTGCCAGCAGTAAACAGAGGAACACTGAAGCTTTCTTT | CASSKQRNTEAFF
TRBJ2-2 | - | TRBV19 | TRBD2 | TGTGCCAGCTGGGGGGGGAAGAACACCGGGGAGCTGTTTTTT | CASWGGKNTGELFF
TRBJ1-1 | - | TRBV4-1 | - | TGCGCCAGCAGCCAAGATAAACCAGGGAACACTGAAGCTTTCTTT | CASSQDKPGNTEAFF
TRBJ1-5 | - | TRBV11-2 | TRBD1 | TGTGCCAGCAGCACAGGACAGGGCGGACAGCCCCAGCATTTT | CASSTGQGGQPQHF
TRBJ1-2 | - | TRBV4-2 | TRBD1 | TGTGCCAGCAGCCTCGGACAGGTCACTAACTATGGCTACACCTTC | CASSLGQVTNYGYTF
TRBJ2-2 | - | TRBV4-1 | TRBD2 | TGCGCCAGCAGCCAAGGGACTAGCGGGGGGTTCACCGGGGAGCTGTTTTTT | CASSQGTSGGFTGELFF
TRBJ1-1 | - | TRBV13 | - | TGTGCCAGCAGCTCGGACATCCGGGAGGTTTTCTTT | CASSSDIREVFF
TRBJ1-1 | - | TRBV2 | - | TGTGCCAGAGGGGGTAACACTGAAGCTTTCTTT | CARGGNTEAFF
TRBJ2-5 | - | TRBV2 | - | TGTGCCAGCAGTCGGGTAAAGGAGACCCAGTACTTC | CASSRVKETQYF
TRBJ1-2 | - | TRBV27 | - | TGTGCCAGCAGTTTAAGGAGGGGCGTCTATGGCTACACCTTC | CASSLRRGVYGYTF
TRBJ1-1 | - | TRBV4-1 | - | TGCGCCAGCAGCCAAAGGGACTCCCGGAACACTGAAGCTTTCTTT | CASSQRDSRNTEAFF
TRBJ2-1 | once | TRBV27 | - | TGTGCCAGCAGTTTAACGAGGAACAATGAGCAGTTCTTC | CASSLTRNNEQFF
TRBJ1-2 | - | TRBV5-1 | TRBD1 | TGCGCCAGCGGACAGGGGGCCAGCTACACCTTC | CASGQGASYTF
TRBJ2-5 | - | TRBV9 | TRBD2 | TGTGCCAGCAGCCCACAGCGGGGGAAACAAGAGACCCAGTACTTC | CASSPQRGKQETQYF
TRBJ2-1 | few | TRBV15 | - | TGTGCCACCAGCAGAGACAGCGGTACCTACAATGAGCAGTTCTTC | CATSRDSGTYNEQFF
TRBJ2-2 | - | TRBV12-5 | - | TGTGCTAGTGCCGCCGGACTGGGAACTACCGGGGAGCTGTTTTTT | CASAAGLGTTGELFF
TRBJ1-4 | - | TRBV29-1 | TRBD1 | TGCAGCGTTGATACAGGGGTTAATGAAAAACTGTTTTTT | CSVDTGVNEKLFF
TRBJ2-7 | - | TRBV2 | TRBD1 | TGTGCCAGCAACCCCAGGGGGCGGGACGAGCAGTACTTC | CASNPRGRDEQYF
TRBJ2-3 | - | TRBV14 | - | TGTGCCAGCAGCCGGGGCGTTACTGCGGTAGATACGCAGTATTTT | CASSRGVTAVDTQYF
TRBJ2-5 | - | TRBV13 | - | TGTGCCAGCAGCTTAAGTATACTAGGGCGAACCCAGTACTTC | CASSLSILGRTQYF
TRBJ1-2 | - | TRBV6-5 | TRBD1 | TGTGCCAGCAGTAAACAGGGGGCTGTAGGCTACACCTTC | CASSKQGAVGYTF